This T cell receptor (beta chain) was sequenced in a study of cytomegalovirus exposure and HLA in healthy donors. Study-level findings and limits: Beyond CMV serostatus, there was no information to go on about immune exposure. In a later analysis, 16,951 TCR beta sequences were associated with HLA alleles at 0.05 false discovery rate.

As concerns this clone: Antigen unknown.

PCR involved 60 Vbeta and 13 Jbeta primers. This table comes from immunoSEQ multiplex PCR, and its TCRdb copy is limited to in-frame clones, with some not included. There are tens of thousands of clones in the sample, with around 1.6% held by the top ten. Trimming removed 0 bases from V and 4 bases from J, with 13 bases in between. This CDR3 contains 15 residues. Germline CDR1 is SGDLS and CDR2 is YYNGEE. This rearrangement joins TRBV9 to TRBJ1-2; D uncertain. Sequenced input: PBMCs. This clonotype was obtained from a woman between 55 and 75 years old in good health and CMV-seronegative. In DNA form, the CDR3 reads TGTGCCAGCAGCGTAGGGCGCAGGCTTACCTATGGCTACACCTTC. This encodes CASSVGRRLTYGYTF.